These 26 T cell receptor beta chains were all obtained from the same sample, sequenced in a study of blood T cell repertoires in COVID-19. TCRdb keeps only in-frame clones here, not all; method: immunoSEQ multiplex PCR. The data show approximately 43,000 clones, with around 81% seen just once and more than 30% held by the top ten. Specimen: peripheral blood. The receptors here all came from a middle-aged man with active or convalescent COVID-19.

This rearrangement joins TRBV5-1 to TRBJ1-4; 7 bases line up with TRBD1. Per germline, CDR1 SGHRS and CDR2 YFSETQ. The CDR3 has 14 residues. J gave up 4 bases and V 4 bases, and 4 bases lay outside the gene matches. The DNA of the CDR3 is TGCGCCAGCAGCAGGCGACAGGGTAATGAAAAACTGTTTTTT. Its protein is CASSRRQGNEKLFF.

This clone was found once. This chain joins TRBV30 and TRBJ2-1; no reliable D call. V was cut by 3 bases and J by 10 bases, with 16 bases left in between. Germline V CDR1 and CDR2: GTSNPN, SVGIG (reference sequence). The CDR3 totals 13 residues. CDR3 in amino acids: CAWSPQLVGEQFF. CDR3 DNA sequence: TGTGCCTGGAGCCCACAACTCGTGGGCGAGCAGTTCTTC.

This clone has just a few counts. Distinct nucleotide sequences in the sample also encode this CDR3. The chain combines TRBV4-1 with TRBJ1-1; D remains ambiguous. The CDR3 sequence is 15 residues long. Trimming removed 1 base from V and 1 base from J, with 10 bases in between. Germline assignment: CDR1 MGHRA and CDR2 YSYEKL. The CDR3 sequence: CASSQGGPANTEAFF. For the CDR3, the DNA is TGCGCCAGCAGCCAAGGAGGCCCAGCGAACACTGAAGCTTTCTTT.

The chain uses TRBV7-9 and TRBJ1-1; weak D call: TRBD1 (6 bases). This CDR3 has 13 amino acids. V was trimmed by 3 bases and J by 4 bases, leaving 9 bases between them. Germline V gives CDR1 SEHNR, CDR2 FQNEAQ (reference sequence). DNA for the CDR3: TGTGCCAGCAGCTTGGAAGGGGGCACTGAAGCTTTCTTT. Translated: CASSLEGGTEAFF.

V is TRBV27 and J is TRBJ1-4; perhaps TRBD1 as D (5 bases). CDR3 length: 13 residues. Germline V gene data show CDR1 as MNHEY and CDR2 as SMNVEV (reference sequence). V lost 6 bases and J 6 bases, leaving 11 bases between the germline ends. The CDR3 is CASRFGGDEKLFF. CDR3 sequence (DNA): TGTGCCAGCAGATTCGGGGGGGATGAAAAACTGTTTTTT.

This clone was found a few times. CDR3 in DNA: TGTGCCAGCAGCCCCACCAGGGGCTCGAGAGACACAGATACGCAGTATTTT. Translation gives CASSPTRGSRDTDTQYF. The chain uses TRBV7-2 and TRBJ2-3, with D maybe TRBD1 (6 bases). V was clipped by 5 bases and J by 2 bases, with 20 bases between them. The CDR3 consists of 17 residues. Germline V lookup: CDR1 SGHTA, CDR2 FQGNSA.

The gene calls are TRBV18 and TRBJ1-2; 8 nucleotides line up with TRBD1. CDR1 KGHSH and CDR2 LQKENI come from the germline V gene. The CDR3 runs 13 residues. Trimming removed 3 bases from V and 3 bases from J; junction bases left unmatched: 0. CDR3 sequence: CASSPGQDYGYTF. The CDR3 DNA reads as TGTGCCAGCTCACCGGGACAGGACTATGGCTACACCTTC.

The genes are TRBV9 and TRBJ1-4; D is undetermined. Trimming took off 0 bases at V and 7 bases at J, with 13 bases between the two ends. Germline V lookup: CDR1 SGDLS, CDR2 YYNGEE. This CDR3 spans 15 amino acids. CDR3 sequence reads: CASSVEAGGGEKLFF. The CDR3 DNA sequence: TGTGCCAGCAGCGTAGAGGCAGGAGGAGGTGAAAAACTGTTTTTT.

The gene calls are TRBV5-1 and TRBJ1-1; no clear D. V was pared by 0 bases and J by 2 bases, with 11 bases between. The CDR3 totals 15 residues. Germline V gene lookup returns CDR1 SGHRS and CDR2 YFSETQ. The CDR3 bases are TGCGCCAGCAGCTTGGGAGGGATTGGAAACACTGAAGCTTTCTTT. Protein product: CASSLGGIGNTEAFF.

This CDR3 reads CASSAQGLNTGELFF. The CDR3, as DNA: TGTGCCAGCAGCGCACAGGGACTAAACACCGGGGAGCTGTTTTTT. The rearrangement links TRBV5-4 to TRBJ2-2, with D perhaps TRBD2 (7 bases). The V gene lost 4 bases and the J gene lost 2 bases, with 12 bases spanning the gap. Germline CDR1 is SGHNT and CDR2 is YYREEE (reference sequence). The length of the CDR3 is 15 residues.

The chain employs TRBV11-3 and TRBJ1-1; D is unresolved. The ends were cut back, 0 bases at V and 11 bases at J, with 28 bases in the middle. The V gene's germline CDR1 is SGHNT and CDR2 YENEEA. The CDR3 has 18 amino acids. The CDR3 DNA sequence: TGTGCCAGCAGCTTAGATCGAGTAGGCCAAGACCCCGGTCCGGAGGCTTTCTTT. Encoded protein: CASSLDRVGQDPGPEAFF.

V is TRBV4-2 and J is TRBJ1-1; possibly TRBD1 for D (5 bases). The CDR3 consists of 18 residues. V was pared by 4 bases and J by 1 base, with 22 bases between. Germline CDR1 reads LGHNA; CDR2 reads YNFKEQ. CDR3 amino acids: CASSRTLRTGNWNTEAFF. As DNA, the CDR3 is TGTGCCAGCAGCCGAACGCTTAGAACAGGAAATTGGAACACTGAAGCTTTCTTT.

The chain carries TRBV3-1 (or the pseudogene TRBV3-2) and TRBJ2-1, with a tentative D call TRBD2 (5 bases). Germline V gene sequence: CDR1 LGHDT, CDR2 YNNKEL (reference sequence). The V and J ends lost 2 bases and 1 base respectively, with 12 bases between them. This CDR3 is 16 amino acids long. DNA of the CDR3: TGTGCCAGCAGCCAATCCCGGGGAAAGTCCTACAATGAGCAGTTCTTC. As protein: CASSQSRGKSYNEQFF.

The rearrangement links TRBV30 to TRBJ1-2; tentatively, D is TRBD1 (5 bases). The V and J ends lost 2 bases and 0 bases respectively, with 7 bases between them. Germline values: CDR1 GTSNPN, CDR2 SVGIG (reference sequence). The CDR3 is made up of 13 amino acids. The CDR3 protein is CAWSWGANYGYTF. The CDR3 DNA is TGTGCCTGGAGTTGGGGGGCTAACTATGGCTACACCTTC.

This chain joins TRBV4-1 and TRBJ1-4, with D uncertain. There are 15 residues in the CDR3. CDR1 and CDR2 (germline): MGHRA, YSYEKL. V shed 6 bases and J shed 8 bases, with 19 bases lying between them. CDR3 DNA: TGCGCCAGCAGGGCCTCGGGATCACTTCGGGAAAAACTGTTTTTT. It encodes CASRASGSLREKLFF.

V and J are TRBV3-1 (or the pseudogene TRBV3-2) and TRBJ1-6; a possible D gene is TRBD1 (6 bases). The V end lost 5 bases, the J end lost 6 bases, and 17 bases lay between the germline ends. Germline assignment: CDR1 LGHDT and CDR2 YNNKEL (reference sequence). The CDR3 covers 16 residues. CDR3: CASSAMGSGANSPLHF. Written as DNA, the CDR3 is TGTGCCAGCAGCGCTATGGGATCAGGGGCTAATTCACCCCTCCACTTT.

This chain's CDR3 is CATSDSLQGTQYF. The CDR3 DNA reads TGTGCCACCAGTGATTCCTTACAGGGTACGCAGTATTTT. This chain links TRBV24-1 with TRBJ2-3, with D possibly being TRBD1 (6 bases). Germline V lookup: CDR1 KGHDR, CDR2 SFDVKD. The length of the CDR3 is 13 residues. Trimming left V 2 bases short and J 8 bases short, with 10 bases between.

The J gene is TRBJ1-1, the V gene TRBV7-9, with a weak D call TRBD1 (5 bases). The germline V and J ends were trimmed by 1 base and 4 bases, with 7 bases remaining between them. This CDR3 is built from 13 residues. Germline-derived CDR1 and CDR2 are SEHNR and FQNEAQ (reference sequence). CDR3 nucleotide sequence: TGTGCCAGCAGCTTAGAAGGGGTCACTGAAGCTTTCTTT. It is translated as CASSLEGVTEAFF.

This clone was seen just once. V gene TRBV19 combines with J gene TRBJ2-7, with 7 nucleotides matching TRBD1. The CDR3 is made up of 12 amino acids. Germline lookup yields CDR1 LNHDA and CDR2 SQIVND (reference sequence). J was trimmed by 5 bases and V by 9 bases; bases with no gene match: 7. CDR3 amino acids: CASMTGMNEQYF. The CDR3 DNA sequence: TGTGCCAGCATGACAGGGATGAACGAGCAGTACTTC.

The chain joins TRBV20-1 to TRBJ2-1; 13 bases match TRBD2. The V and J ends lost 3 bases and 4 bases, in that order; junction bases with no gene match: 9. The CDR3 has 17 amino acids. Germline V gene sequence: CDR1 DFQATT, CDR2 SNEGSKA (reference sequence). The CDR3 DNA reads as TGCAGTGCTAGTAGACTAGCGGGAGGAACGGCTTACAATGAGCAGTTCTTC. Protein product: CSASRLAGGTAYNEQFF.

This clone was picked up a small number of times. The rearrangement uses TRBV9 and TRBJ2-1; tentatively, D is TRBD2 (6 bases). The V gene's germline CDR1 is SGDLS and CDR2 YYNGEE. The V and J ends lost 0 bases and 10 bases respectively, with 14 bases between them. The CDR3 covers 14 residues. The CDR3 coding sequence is TGTGCCAGCAGCGTAGGCCCGATAGCGGAAGAGCAGTTCTTC. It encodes CASSVGPIAEEQFF.

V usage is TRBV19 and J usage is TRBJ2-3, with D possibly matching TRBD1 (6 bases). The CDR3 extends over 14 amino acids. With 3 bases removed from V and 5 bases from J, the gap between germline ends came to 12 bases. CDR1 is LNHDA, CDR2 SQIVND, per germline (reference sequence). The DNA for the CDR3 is TGTGCCAGTAGTATTTACAGGGTAGGAGATACGCAGTATTTT. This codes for CASSIYRVGDTQYF.

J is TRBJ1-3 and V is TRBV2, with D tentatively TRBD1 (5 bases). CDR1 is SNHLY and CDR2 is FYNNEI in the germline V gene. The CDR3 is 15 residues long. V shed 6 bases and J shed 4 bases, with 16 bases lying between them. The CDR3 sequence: CASRTEESSGNTIYF. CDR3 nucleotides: TGTGCCAGCAGGACAGAGGAGTCTTCGGGAAACACCATATATTTT.

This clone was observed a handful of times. The CDR3 protein is CASSLPRLGRGVSYNEQFF. The DNA of the CDR3 is TGCGCCAGCAGCTTGCCCCGACTAGGGCGGGGGGTCTCCTACAATGAGCAGTTCTTC. The chain joins TRBV5-1 to TRBJ2-1; 8 bases are shared with TRBD2. CDR3 length: 19 amino acids. Germline V gives CDR1 SGHRS, CDR2 YFSETQ. After removal of 1 base from V and 0 bases from J, the junction contained 12 bases not matched to a gene. Full variable domain (remainder filled in from reference TRBV5-1 and TRBJ2-1): KAGVTQTPRYLIKTRGQQVTLSCSPISGHRSVSWYQQTPGQGLQFLFEYFSETQRNKGNFPGRFSGRQFSNSRSEMNVSTLELGDSALYLCASSLPRLGRGVSYNEQFFGPGTRLTVL.

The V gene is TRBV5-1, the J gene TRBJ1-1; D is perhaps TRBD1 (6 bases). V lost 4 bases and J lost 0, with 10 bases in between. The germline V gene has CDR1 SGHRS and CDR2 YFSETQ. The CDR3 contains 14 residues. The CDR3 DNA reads TGCGCCAGCAGCACAGGACAGTTGAACACTGAAGCTTTCTTT. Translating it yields CASSTGQLNTEAFF.

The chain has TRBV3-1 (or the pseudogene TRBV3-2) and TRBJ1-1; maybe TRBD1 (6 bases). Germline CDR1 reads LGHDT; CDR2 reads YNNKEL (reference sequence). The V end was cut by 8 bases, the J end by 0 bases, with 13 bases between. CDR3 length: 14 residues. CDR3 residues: CASLGRDMNTEAFF. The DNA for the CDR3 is TGTGCCAGCTTAGGGAGGGACATGAACACTGAAGCTTTCTTT.